This T cell receptor beta chain was retrieved from a study of ipilimumab plus nivolumab after autologous stem cell transplantation. This table comes from immunoSEQ multiplex PCR, and its TCRdb copy is limited to in-frame clones, with some not included. The table records under 20,000 clones, 81% of them present only once. V gave up 3 bases and J gave up 5 bases; unmatched junction bases: 3. Germline-derived CDR1 and CDR2 are LNHNV and YYDKDF (reference sequence). The CDR3 totals 14 residues. Ipilimumab, 1 mg/kg, started 14 to 28 days after autologous transplant. Material: PBMCs, obtained in a trial of ipilimumab plus nivolumab as post-transplant consolidation. The rearrangement uses TRBV15 and TRBJ2-7; 11 bases map to TRBD1. The TCR originated in a male donor with diffuse large B-cell lymphoma. Here the CDR3 DNA reads TGTGCCACCAGCAGGGACAGGGGGCCCAACGAGCAGTACTTC. Amino acids: CATSRDRGPNEQYF.